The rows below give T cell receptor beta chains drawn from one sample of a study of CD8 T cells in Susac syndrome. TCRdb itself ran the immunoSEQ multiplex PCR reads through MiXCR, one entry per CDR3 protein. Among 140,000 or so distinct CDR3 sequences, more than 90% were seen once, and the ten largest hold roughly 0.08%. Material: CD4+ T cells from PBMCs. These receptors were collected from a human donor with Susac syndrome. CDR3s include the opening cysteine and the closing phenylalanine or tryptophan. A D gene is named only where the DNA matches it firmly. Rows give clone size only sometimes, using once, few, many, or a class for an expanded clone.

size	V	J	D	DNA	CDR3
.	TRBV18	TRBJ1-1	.	TGTGCCAGCTCAAGGGTGAACACTGAAGCTTTCTTT	CASSRVNTEAFF
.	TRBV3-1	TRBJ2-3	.	TGTGCCAGCAGCCAACTAGCGCTCGGGACAGATACGCAGTATTTT	CASSQLALGTDTQYF
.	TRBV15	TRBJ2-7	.	TGTGCCACCAGCAGAGATCTAGATTTCGAGCAGTACTTC	CATSRDLDFEQYF
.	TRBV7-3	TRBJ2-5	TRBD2	TGTGCCAGCAGCTTAACGGGGGTAGCGGGAAGGGAGACCCAGTACTTC	CASSLTGVAGRETQYF
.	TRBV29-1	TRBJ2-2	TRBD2	TGCAGCGTTGGAAGGACTAGCGGGAACACCGGGGAGCTGTTTTTT	CSVGRTSGNTGELFF
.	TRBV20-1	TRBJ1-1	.	TGCAGTGCTAGGTGGGTACGAGACACTGAAGCTTTCTTT	CSARWVRDTEAFF
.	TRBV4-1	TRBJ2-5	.	TGCGCCAGCAGCCTTGACGACGGCCGCCAAGAGACCCAGTACTTC	CASSLDDGRQETQYF
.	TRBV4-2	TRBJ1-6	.	TGTGCCAGCAGTATGCGGGGGAATGGTTCACCCCTCCACTTT	CASSMRGNGSPLHF
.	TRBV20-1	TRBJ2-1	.	TGCAGTCCAGACAGTTACAATGAGCAGTTCTTC	CSPDSYNEQFF
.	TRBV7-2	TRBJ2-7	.	TGTGCCAGCAGCTTGGACCCAGACAGGCGACTTTACGAGCAGTACTTC	CASSLDPDRRLYEQYF
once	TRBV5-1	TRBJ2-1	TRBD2	TGCGCCAGCAGCTTGCCTCTAGCGGGAGAGTTCAATGAGCAGTTCTTC	CASSLPLAGEFNEQFF
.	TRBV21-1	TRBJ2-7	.	TGTGCCAGTCCCCGACAGGACCAGAGTTCGAGGGACGAGCAGTACTTC	CASPRQDQSSRDEQYF
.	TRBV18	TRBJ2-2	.	TGTGCCAGCTCACCGGAAGGGCGGGCGAACACCGGGGAGCTGTTTTTT	CASSPEGRANTGELFF
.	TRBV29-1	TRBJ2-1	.	TGCAGCGTTGCGTGGGGAGATAAAAAGTTCTTC	CSVAWGDKKFF
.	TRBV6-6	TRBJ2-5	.	TGTGCCAGCAGTTACGTCGTCCCGTCAGGGGAGACCCAGTACTTC	CASSYVVPSGETQYF
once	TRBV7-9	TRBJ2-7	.	TGTGCCAGCAGCTTGGGGCAGGGGAATTCCGGGGAGCAGTACTTC	CASSLGQGNSGEQYF
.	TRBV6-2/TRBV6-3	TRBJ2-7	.	TGTGCCAGCAGTCCCGAGACTCCCGGGCCCGGCGGGCGGCAGTACTTC	CASSPETPGPGGRQYF
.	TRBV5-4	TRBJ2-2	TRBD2	TGTGCCAGCAGGGACGGGGGGGCGATCGCCGGGGAGCTGTTTTTT	CASRDGGAIAGELFF
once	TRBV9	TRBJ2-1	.	TGTGCCAGCAGCGTAGTGGCGGGTCCTAGCAATGAGCAGTTCTTC	CASSVVAGPSNEQFF
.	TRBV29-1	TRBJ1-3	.	TGCAGCGTTGGCAACAGGTCAGGAAACACCATATATTTT	CSVGNRSGNTIYF
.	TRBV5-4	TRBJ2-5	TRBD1	TGTGCCAGCAGCCGCGGGGACAGGGGGTCAGAGACCCAGTACTTC	CASSRGDRGSETQYF
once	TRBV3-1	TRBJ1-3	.	TGTGCCAGCCGGACAGCAGGAAACACCATATATTTT	CASRTAGNTIYF
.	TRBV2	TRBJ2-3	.	TGTGCCAGCAGTGACCGAGGGGGGGCTAGCACAGATACGCAGTATTTT	CASSDRGGASTDTQYF
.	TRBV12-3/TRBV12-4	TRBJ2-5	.	TGTGCCAGCAACAAGGACCTGGGCCAAGAGACCCAGTACTTC	CASNKDLGQETQYF
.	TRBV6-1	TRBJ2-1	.	TGTGCCAGCAGCCTCCGGGGGAGGAATGAGCAGTTCTTC	CASSLRGRNEQFF
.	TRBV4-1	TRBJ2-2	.	TGCGCCAGCAGGGTCGCGAACACCGGGGAGCTGTTTTTT	CASRVANTGELFF
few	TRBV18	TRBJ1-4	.	TGTGCCAGCTCACCACGAGGAAATGAAAAACTGTTTTTT	CASSPRGNEKLFF
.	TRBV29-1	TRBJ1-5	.	TGCAGTGCCGGGACGGGAAGCAATCAGCCCCAGCATTTT	CSAGTGSNQPQHF
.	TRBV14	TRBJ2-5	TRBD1	TGTGCCAGCAGCCAAGGACAGGGTGGGACCCAGTACTTC	CASSQGQGGTQYF
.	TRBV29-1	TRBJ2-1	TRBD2	TGCAGCGGAAGACCGTCACTAGCGGGAGGGAACGAGCAGTTCTTC	CSGRPSLAGGNEQFF
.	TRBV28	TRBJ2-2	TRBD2	TGTGCCAGTCTAGCGGGAGGAGGGAGGAGGACCGGGGAGCTGTTTTTT	CASLAGGGRRTGELFF
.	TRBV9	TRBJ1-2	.	TGTGCCAGCAGCGTAGGGGCAGAACATAACTATGGCTACACCTTC	CASSVGAEHNYGYTF
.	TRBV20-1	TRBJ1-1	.	TGCAGTGGAGGGAGAAGTATGAACACTGAAGCTTTCTTT	CSGGRSMNTEAFF
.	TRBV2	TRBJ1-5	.	TGTGCCAGCAAGGGTCCGAACACTTTTAATCAGCCCCAGCATTTT	CASKGPNTFNQPQHF
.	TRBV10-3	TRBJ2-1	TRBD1	TGTGCCATCAGTGAGTCCTCCCCCGGGACAGGACCCCCTTCGTTCTTC	CAISESSPGTGPPSFF
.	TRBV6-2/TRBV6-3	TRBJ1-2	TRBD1	TGTGCCAGCAGCCCCCCGGGGGCAGGGGGCTCCTATGGCTACACCTTC	CASSPPGAGGSYGYTF
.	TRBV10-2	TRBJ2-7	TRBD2	TGCGCCAGCAGTCCACCCCCGGGAGCGGGGCCCCACGAGCAGTACTTC	CASSPPPGAGPHEQYF
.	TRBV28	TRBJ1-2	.	TGTGCCAGCAGCCTAGGTCAGGGGACGTCAAATGGCTACACCTTC	CASSLGQGTSNGYTF
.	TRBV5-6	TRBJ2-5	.	TGTGCCAGCAGTCGGGCCAGGGGAGAAGAGACCCAGTACTTC	CASSRARGEETQYF
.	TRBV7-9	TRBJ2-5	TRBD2	TGTGCCAGCAGCCCCGGAGGGAGGGCCTACGAGACCCAGTACTTC	CASSPGGRAYETQYF
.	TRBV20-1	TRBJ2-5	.	TGCAGTCCCCCCCAACTATCACAAGAGACCCAGTACTTC	CSPPQLSQETQYF
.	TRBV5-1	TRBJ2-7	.	TGCGCCAGCAGCGGGCAGGGGAGTATCTACGAGCAGTACTTC	CASSGQGSIYEQYF
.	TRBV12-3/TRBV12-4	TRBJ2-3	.	TGTGCCAGCAGTTTACTGGGGCTGACCACAGATACGCAGTATTTT	CASSLLGLTTDTQYF
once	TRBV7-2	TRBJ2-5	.	TGTGCCAGCAGCCTAGGAAGCGGGCAGTACTTC	CASSLGSGQYF
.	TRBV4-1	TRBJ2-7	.	TGCGCCAGCAGCCAAGGAACAGCAGACCTCTACGAGCAGTACTTC	CASSQGTADLYEQYF
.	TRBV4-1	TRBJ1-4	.	TGCGCCAGCAGCCAAGAAGGGTATGCAACTAATGAAAAACTGTTTTTT	CASSQEGYATNEKLFF
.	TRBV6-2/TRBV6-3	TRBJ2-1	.	TGTGCCAGCAGTTACTCCCCGACCTACAATGAGCAGTTCTTC	CASSYSPTYNEQFF
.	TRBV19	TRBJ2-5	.	TGTGCCAGTGCAGGGGGGTGGCAAGAGACCCAGTACTTC	CASAGGWQETQYF
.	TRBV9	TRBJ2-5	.	TGTGCCAGCAGCACCCAAGTCGGGGAGACCCAGTACTTC	CASSTQVGETQYF
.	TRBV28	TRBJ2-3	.	TGTGCCAGCAGCCCCTCGAAGAGCGGGCCGTCCGATACGCAGTATTTT	CASSPSKSGPSDTQYF
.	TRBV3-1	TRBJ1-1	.	TGTGCCAGCAGCCAAGAAACTGGAATCGCTTTCTTT	CASSQETGIAFF
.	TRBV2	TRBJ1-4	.	TGTGCCAGCAGTGAAGCGCCAGCAACTAATGAAAAACTGTTTTTT	CASSEAPATNEKLFF
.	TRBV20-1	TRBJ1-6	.	TGCAGTGCTAGAGTCCCCTCAGGTTCACCCCTCCACTTT	CSARVPSGSPLHF
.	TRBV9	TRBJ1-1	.	TGTGCCAGCAGCCCCCGTGGGGGGCGGGTTGAAGCTTTCTTT	CASSPRGGRVEAFF
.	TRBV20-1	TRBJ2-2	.	TGCAGTGCTCCCATGACAGGATCGACGAACACCGGGGAGCTGTTTTTT	CSAPMTGSTNTGELFF
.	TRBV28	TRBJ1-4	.	TGTGCCAGCAGTTACCCAGGGGCTAGGAATGAAAAACTGTTTTTT	CASSYPGARNEKLFF
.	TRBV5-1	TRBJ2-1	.	TGCGCCAGCAGCTCCGACGTCGCCCGGGAGCAGTTCTTC	CASSSDVAREQFF
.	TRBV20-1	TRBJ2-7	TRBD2	TGCAGTGCCTGGACTAGCGGGAGCTCCTACGAGCAGTACTTC	CSAWTSGSSYEQYF
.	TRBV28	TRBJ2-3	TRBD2	TGTGCCAGCACCCCACGGGGGGTCACAGATACGCAGTATTTT	CASTPRGVTDTQYF